This is a list of T cell receptor beta chains from one sample in a study of early T cells in non-severe SARS-CoV-2 infection. TCRdb independently ran MiXCR on the 5' RACE reads; one entry per CDR3 protein. The data show 70,000 to 75,000 distinct CDR3 sequences, 12% seen once. Sequences were obtained from whole blood. These receptors were obtained from an adult who was a healthcare worker with PCR-confirmed SARS-CoV-2 infection or an uninfected control (not recorded which). Each CDR3 is given with its conserved first and last residue. A D gene is named only where the DNA matches it firmly. Clone sizes are given selectively: once, few, many, or a class where the clone is expanded.

v_gene,abundance,d_gene,j_gene,CDR3aa,CDR3nt
TRBV12-3/TRBV12-4,many,-,TRBJ1-4,CASSSGQSGGEKLFF,TGTGCCAGCAGTTCCGGACAGTCCGGGGGTGAAAAACTGTTTTTT
TRBV28,few,-,TRBJ1-5,CASSFRYSNQPQHF,TGTGCCAGCAGTTTCAGGTATAGCAATCAGCCCCAGCATTTT
TRBV7-2,-,-,TRBJ2-2,CASRPVGGVSGELFF,TGTGCCAGCAGGCCCGTAGGAGGAGTTTCCGGGGAGCTGTTTTTT
TRBV6-1,many,-,TRBJ2-7,CASRGRGGNEQYF,TGTGCCAGCCGAGGGAGGGGGGGGAACGAGCAGTACTTC
TRBV10-3,many,TRBD1,TRBJ2-3,CASSGTGTTDTQYF,TGTGCCAGTTCCGGGACAGGGACCACAGATACGCAGTATTTT
TRBV2,many,-,TRBJ2-7,CASTVTETYEQYF,TGTGCCAGCACCGTGACAGAAACCTACGAGCAGTACTTC
TRBV10-1,many,-,TRBJ2-5,CASSEGGRPQETQYF,TGCGCCAGCAGTGAAGGTGGGAGACCTCAAGAGACCCAGTACTTC
TRBV20-1,-,-,TRBJ1-2,CSAQERGWTGYTF,TGCAGTGCTCAAGAGCGGGGTTGGACTGGCTACACCTTC
TRBV29-1,-,TRBD2,TRBJ2-1,CSVGESGRAGEQFF,TGCAGCGTTGGGGAAAGCGGGAGGGCGGGTGAGCAGTTCTTC
TRBV27,-,-,TRBJ2-4,CASSRGPLAKNIQYF,TGTGCCAGCAGTAGGGGACCTCTAGCCAAAAACATTCAGTACTTC